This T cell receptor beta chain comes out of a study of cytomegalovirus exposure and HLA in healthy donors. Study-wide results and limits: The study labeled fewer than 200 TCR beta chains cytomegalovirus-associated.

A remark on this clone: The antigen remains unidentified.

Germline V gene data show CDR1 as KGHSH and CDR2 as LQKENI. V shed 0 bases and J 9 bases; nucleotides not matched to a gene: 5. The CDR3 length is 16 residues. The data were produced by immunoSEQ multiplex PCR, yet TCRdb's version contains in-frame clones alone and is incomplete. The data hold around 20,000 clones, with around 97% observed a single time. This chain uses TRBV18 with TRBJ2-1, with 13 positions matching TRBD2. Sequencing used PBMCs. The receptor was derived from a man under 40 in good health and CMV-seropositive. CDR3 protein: CASSPPGTSGISEQFF. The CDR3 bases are TGTGCCAGCTCACCACCGGGGACTAGCGGGATTAGTGAGCAGTTCTTC.